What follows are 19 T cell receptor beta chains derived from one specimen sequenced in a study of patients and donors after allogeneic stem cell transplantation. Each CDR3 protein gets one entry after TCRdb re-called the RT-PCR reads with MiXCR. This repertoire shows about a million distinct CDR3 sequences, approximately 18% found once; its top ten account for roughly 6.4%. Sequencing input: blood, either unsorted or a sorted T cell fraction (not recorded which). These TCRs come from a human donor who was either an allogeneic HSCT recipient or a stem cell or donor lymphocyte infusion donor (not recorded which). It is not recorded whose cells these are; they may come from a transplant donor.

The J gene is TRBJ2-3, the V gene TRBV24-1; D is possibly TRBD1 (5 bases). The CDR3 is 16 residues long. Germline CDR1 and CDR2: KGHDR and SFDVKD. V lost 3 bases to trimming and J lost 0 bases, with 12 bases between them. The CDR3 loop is CATSDLGRASTDTQYF. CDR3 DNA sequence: TGTGCCACCAGTGATCTGGGCAGGGCAAGCACAGATACGCAGTATTTT.

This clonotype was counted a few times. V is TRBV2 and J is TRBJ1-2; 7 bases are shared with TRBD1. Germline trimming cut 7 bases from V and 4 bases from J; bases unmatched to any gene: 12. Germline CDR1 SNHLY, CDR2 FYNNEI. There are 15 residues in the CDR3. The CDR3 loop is CASTTGGGRGYGYTF. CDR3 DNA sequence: TGTGCCAGCACCACGGGAGGGGGCCGGGGCTATGGCTACACCTTC.

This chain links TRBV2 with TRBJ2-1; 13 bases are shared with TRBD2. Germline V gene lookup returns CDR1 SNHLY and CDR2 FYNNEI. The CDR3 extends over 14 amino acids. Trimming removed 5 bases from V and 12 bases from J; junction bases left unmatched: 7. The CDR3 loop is CASSPGTSGDLQFF. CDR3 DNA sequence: TGTGCCAGCAGTCCCGGGACTAGCGGGGATTTGCAGTTCTTC. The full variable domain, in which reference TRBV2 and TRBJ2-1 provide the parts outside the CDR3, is EPEVTQTPSHQVTQMGQEVILRCVPISNHLYFYWYRQILGQKVEFLVSFYNNEISEKSEIFDDQFSVERPDGSNFTLKIRSTKLEDSAMYFCASSPGTSGDLQFFGPGTRLTVL.

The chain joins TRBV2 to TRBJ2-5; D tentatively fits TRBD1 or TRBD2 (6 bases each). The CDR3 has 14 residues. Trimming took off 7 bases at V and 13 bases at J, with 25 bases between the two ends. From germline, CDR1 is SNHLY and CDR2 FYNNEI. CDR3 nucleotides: TGTGCCAGCATCGGGGGCTTAGAGAGTTTTGGGGGGTACTTC. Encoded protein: CASIGGLESFGGYF. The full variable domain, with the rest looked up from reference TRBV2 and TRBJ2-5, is EPEVTQTPSHQVTQMGQEVILRCVPISNHLYFYWYRQILGQKVEFLVSFYNNEISEKSEIFDDQFSVERPDGSNFTLKIRSTKLEDSAMYFCASIGGLESFGGYFGPGTRLLVL.

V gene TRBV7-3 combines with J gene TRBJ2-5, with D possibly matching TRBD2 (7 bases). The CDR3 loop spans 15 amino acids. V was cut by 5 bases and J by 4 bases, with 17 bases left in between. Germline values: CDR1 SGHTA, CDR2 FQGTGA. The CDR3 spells CASSPRGGGGETQYF. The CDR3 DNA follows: TGTGCCAGCAGCCCCCGGGGAGGGGGGGGAGAGACCCAGTACTTC.

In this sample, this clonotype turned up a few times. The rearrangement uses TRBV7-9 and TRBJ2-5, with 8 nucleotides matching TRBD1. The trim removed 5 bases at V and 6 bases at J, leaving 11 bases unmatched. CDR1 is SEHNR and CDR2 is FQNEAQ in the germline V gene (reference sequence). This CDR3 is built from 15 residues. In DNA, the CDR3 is TGTGCCAGCAGCCCCCCCGTACAGGGGGGACAGACCCAGTACTTC. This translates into CASSPPVQGGQTQYF.

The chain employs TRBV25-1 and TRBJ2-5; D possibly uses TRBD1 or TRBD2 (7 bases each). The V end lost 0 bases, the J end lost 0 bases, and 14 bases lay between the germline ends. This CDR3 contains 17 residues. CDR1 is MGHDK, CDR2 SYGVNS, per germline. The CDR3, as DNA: TGTGCCAGCAGTGAATATCGGGACAGCGGGAACCAAGAGACCCAGTACTTC. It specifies CASSEYRDSGNQETQYF.

The CDR3 sequence: CSAYQVNYGYTF. The DNA of the CDR3 is TGCAGTGCTTACCAGGTGAACTATGGCTACACCTTC. The rearrangement uses TRBV20-1 and TRBJ1-2; no clear D gene. Germline V gene lookup returns CDR1 DFQATT and CDR2 SNEGSKA (reference sequence). Trimming pared 5 bases from V and 2 bases from J, leaving 9 bases between. This CDR3 comprises 12 residues.

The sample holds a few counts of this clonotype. CDR3 loop: CASSLGGAGPLDYGYTF. As DNA, the CDR3 is TGTGCCAGCAGTTTGGGGGGCGCGGGCCCCTTGGACTATGGCTACACCTTC. The chain recombines TRBV12-3 or TRBV12-4 with TRBJ1-2; D may be TRBD1 (6 bases). Trimming pared 3 bases from V and 3 bases from J, leaving 20 bases between. The length of the CDR3 is 17 residues.

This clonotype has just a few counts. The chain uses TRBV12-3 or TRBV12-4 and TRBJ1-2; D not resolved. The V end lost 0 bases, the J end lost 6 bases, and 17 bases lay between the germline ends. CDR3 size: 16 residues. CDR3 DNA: TGTGCCAGCAGTTTAGCGCTCCGGGGTCCGCGAAATGGCTACACCTTC. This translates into CASSLALRGPRNGYTF.

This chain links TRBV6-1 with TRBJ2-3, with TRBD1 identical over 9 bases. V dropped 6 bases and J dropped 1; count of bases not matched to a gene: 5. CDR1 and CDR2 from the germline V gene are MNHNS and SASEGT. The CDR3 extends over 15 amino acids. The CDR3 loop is CASRKRDRGTDTQYF. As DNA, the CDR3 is TGTGCCAGCAGGAAACGGGACAGGGGCACAGATACGCAGTATTTT.

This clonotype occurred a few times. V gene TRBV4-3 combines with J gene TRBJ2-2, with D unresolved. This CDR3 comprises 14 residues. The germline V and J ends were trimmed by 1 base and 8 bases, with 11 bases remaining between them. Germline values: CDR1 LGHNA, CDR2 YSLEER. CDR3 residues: CASSQGSGMGELFF. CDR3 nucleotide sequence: TGCGCCAGCAGCCAAGGTTCGGGTATGGGGGAGCTGTTTTTT.

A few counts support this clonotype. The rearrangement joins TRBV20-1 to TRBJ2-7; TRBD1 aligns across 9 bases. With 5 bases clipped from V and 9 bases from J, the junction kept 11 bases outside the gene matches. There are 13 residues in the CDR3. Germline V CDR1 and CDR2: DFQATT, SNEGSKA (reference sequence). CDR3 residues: CSARDRVGGWQYF. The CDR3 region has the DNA TGCAGTGCTCGGGACAGGGTAGGAGGCTGGCAGTACTTC.

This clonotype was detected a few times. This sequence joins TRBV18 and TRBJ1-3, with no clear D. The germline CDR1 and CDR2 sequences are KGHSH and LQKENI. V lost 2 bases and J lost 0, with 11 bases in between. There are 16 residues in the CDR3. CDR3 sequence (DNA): TGTGCCAGCTCACCAGTAGAAGGATACTCTGGAAACACCATATATTTT. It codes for CASSPVEGYSGNTIYF. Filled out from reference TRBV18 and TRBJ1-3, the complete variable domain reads NAGVMQNPRHLVRRRGQEARLRCSPMKGHSHVYWYRQLPEEGLKFMVYLQKENIIDESGMPKERFSAEFPKEGPSILRIQQVVRGDSAAYFCASSPVEGYSGNTIYFGEGSWLTVV.

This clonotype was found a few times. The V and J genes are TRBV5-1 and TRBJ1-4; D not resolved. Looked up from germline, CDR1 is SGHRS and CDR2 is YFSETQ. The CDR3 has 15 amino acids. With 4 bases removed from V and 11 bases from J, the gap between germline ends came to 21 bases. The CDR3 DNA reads TGCGCCAGCAGCACCTGGACTCAACCCCAAGGGAAACTGTTTTTT. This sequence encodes CASSTWTQPQGKLFF. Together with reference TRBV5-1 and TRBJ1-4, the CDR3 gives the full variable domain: KAGVTQTPRYLIKTRGQQVTLSCSPISGHRSVSWYQQTPGQGLQFLFEYFSETQRNKGNFPGRFSGRQFSNSRSEMNVSTLELGDSALYLCASSTWTQPQGKLFFGSGTQLSVL.

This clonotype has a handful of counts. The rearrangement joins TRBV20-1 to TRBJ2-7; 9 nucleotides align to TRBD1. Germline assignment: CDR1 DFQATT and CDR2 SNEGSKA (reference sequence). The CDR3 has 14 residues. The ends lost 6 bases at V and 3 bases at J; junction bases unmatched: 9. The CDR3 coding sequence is TGCAGTGCCAGGGACAGGGCATTACGCTACGAGCAGTACTTC. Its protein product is CSARDRALRYEQYF.

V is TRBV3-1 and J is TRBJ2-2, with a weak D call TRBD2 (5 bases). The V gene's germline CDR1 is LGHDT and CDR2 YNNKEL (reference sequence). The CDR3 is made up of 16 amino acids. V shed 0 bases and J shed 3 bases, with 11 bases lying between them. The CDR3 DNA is TGTGCCAGCAGCCAAGACCCCGGACTCTACACCGGGGAGCTGTTTTTT. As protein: CASSQDPGLYTGELFF.

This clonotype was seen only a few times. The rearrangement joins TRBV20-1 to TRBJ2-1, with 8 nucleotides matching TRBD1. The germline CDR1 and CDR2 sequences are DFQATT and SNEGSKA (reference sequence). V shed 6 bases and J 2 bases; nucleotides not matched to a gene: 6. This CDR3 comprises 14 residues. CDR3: CSARRTGTYNEQFF. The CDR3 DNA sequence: TGCAGTGCCAGAAGGACAGGGACCTACAATGAGCAGTTCTTC.

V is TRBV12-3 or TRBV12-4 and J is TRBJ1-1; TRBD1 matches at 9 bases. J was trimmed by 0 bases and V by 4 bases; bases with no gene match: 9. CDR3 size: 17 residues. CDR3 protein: CASSSPTGGAMNTEAFF. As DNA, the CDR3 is TGTGCCAGCAGTTCGCCGACAGGGGGGGCAATGAACACTGAAGCTTTCTTT.